Shown below are 25 T cell receptor beta chains from a single sample sequenced in a study of graft-versus-host responses after intestinal transplantation. The table came from immunoSEQ multiplex PCR; TCRdb's copy has only in-frame clones and leaves some out. The table has about 40,000 clones, about 89% seen once. The material sequenced was PBMCs, taken approximately 300 days after intestinal transplant. All receptors derive from a human patient who received an intestinal transplant, so some T cells may come from the graft donor.

This clone was detected once. The chain employs TRBV7-3 and TRBJ2-2; D ambiguous. In germline, CDR1 is SGHTA, CDR2 FQGTGA. With 2 bases removed from V and 7 bases from J, the gap between germline ends came to 8 bases. The CDR3 is 13 residues long. CDR3 sequence reads: CASSLLPSGELFF. The CDR3 DNA follows: TGTGCCAGCAGCTTACTTCCTAGCGGGGAGCTGTTTTTT.

V usage is TRBV6-6 and J usage is TRBJ1-2, with D hard to call. This CDR3 spans 16 amino acids. CDR1 and CDR2 (germline): MNHNY, SVGAGI (reference sequence). Trimming cost V 2 bases and J 0 bases, with 13 bases left between them. CDR3 in amino acids: CASSYEDVQANYGYTF. The DNA of the CDR3 is TGTGCCAGCAGTTACGAAGACGTTCAGGCTAACTATGGCTACACCTTC.

The gene calls are TRBV5-4 and TRBJ1-5; TRBD1 might be the D (6 bases). With 2 bases removed from V and 0 bases from J, the gap between germline ends came to 18 bases. Germline CDR1 reads SGHNT; CDR2 reads YYREEE (reference sequence). The CDR3 sequence is 18 residues long. The CDR3 DNA reads TGTGCCAGCAGCTTTAGCCCCCTCAGGGGCGATAGCAATCAGCCCCAGCATTTT. It encodes CASSFSPLRGDSNQPQHF.

The rearrangement links TRBV6-1 to TRBJ2-4; 9 nucleotides agree with TRBD2. J was trimmed by 6 bases and V by 3 bases; bases with no gene match: 6. Per germline, CDR1 MNHNS and CDR2 SASEGT. The CDR3 has 15 amino acids. CDR3 DNA sequence: TGTGCCAGCAGTGAGGATGCGGGGGGGTTAAACATTCAGTACTTC. Translation gives CASSEDAGGLNIQYF.

The chain is built from TRBV18 and TRBJ1-2; unclear D gene. There are 13 residues in the CDR3. V shed 3 bases and J shed 3 bases, with 8 bases lying between them. From germline, CDR1 is KGHSH and CDR2 LQKENI. As DNA, the CDR3 is TGTGCCAGCTCACCGGGCGGGGACTATGGCTACACCTTC. It codes for CASSPGGDYGYTF.

V usage is TRBV18 and J usage is TRBJ1-3; D not certain. This CDR3 region has 13 residues. The germline gives CDR1 KGHSH, CDR2 LQKENI. With 1 base removed from V and 1 base from J, the gap between germline ends came to 2 bases. The DNA of the CDR3 is TGTGCCAGCTCACCACAGTCTGGAAACACCATATATTTT. Encoded protein: CASSPQSGNTIYF.

The rearrangement links TRBV10-3 to TRBJ1-1, with D unresolved. Germline values: CDR1 ENHRY, CDR2 SYGVKD. The CDR3 totals 11 residues. The V gene lost 4 bases and the J gene lost 1 base, with 1 base spanning the gap. This CDR3 is CAISGNTEAFF. The DNA of the CDR3 is TGTGCCATCAGTGGGAACACTGAAGCTTTCTTT.

V gene TRBV4-1 combines with J gene TRBJ2-7; D not certain. V was trimmed by 0 bases and J by 2 bases, leaving 5 bases between them. Germline V CDR1 and CDR2: MGHRA, YSYEKL. The CDR3 runs 13 residues. DNA for the CDR3: TGCGCCAGCAGCCAAGAAATCCCCTACGAGCAGTACTTC. This translates into CASSQEIPYEQYF.

V gene TRBV5-1 combines with J gene TRBJ1-5; D gene uncertain. CDR3 length: 15 amino acids. Germline lookup yields CDR1 SGHRS and CDR2 YFSETQ. V lost 1 base and J 0 bases, leaving 8 bases between the germline ends. The CDR3 protein is CASSLFPNSNQPQHF. The CDR3 nucleotides are TGCGCCAGCAGCTTGTTCCCGAATAGCAATCAGCCCCAGCATTTT.

V is TRBV15 and J is TRBJ2-3; D is possibly TRBD1 or TRBD2 (5 bases each). Germline CDR1 LNHNV, CDR2 YYDKDF (reference sequence). This CDR3 is built from 15 residues. The ends were cut back, 4 bases at V and 2 bases at J, with 13 bases in the middle. The CDR3 DNA is TGTGCCACCAGCATCGGGACGGCCTACACAGATACGCAGTATTTT. This translates into CATSIGTAYTDTQYF.

V gene TRBV10-1 combines with J gene TRBJ1-1; the match to TRBD1 covers 8 bases. Trimming cost V 1 base and J 0 bases; bases outside gene matches: 4. The CDR3 extends over 16 amino acids. The germline V gene encodes CDR1 WNHNN and CDR2 SYGVQD (reference sequence). The CDR3 nucleotides read TGCGCCAGCAGTGAGTACGGGACAGGAGTGAACACTGAAGCTTTCTTT. It yields the protein CASSEYGTGVNTEAFF.

The V gene is TRBV27, the J gene TRBJ2-1, with 9 bases identical to TRBD2. Germline CDR1 reads MNHEY; CDR2 reads SMNVEV (reference sequence). CDR3 length: 15 residues. V gave up 3 bases and J gave up 5 bases; unmatched junction bases: 5. CDR3 in DNA: TGTGCCAGCAGTTTCGGGGCGGGAGGGGACAATGAGCAGTTCTTC. Amino acid sequence: CASSFGAGGDNEQFF.

This rearrangement joins TRBV7-3 to TRBJ2-2; no clear D. V lost 6 bases and J 2 bases, leaving 10 bases between the germline ends. The CDR3 spans 14 residues. Germline values: CDR1 SGHTA, CDR2 FQGTGA. The CDR3 region is CASRTAFNTGELFF. The CDR3 bases are TGTGCCAGCAGAACAGCGTTTAACACCGGGGAGCTGTTTTTT.

The genes are TRBV2 and TRBJ1-2; 10 positions match TRBD1. Germline CDR1 and CDR2: SNHLY and FYNNEI. Trimming at V came to 5 bases and at J to 5 bases, leaving 11 bases not matched to a gene. This CDR3 comprises 16 residues. The DNA of the CDR3 is TGTGCCAGCAGTACCAGACGGACAGGGGGGGGATATGGCTACACCTTC. This sequence encodes CASSTRRTGGGYGYTF.

About this clone itself: Relative to the germline gene, one junction end is altered; a read error may explain this. V is TRBV9 and J is TRBJ1-1; a possible D gene is TRBD1 (5 bases). The CDR3 has 13 residues. Germline CDR1 and CDR2: SGDLS and YYNGEE. This CDR3 is CASSVDQGSEAFF. The DNA for the CDR3 is TGTGCCAGCAGTGTAGATCAGGGTTCTGAAGCTTTCTTT.

This clone was observed once. This chain uses TRBV6-1 with TRBJ1-6, with a weak D call TRBD1 (5 bases). The CDR3 is 17 residues long. Looked up from germline, CDR1 is MNHNS and CDR2 is SASEGT. V was trimmed by 4 bases and J by 8 bases, leaving 21 bases between them. CDR3 residues: CASSAPRQTTRDSPLHF. In DNA, the CDR3 is TGTGCCAGCAGTGCCCCCCGACAGACGACTAGGGATTCACCCCTCCACTTT.

V usage is TRBV29-1 and J usage is TRBJ2-7, with 14 bases that match TRBD2. The CDR3 is 14 residues long. Germline V gene lookup returns CDR1 SQVTM and CDR2 ANQGSEA. With V trimmed by 6 bases and J by 1 base, 2 bases remained unmatched. CDR3: CSVWTSGGSYEQYF. DNA for the CDR3: TGCAGCGTCTGGACTAGCGGGGGGTCCTACGAGCAGTACTTC.

This clone was seen a handful of times. The chain has TRBV12-2 and TRBJ2-1; the table's D call, TRBD1, has no DNA check behind it. TRBV12-2 is noted as a pseudogene. This CDR3 spans 14 amino acids. The CDR3 sequence: CASRTTTGVNEQFF. CDR3 bases: TGTGCAAGTCGCACGACGACAGGGGTCAATGAGCAGTTCTTC.

The chain joins TRBV27 to TRBJ1-1; a possible D gene is TRBD1 (5 bases). The length of the CDR3 is 15 residues. Per germline, CDR1 MNHEY and CDR2 SMNVEV (reference sequence). The V gene lost 3 bases and the J gene lost 2 bases, with 13 bases spanning the gap. The CDR3 region is CASSLSGRPNTEAFF. In DNA, the CDR3 is TGTGCCAGCAGTTTGTCAGGGCGCCCAAACACTGAAGCTTTCTTT.

This chain connects TRBV28 to TRBJ2-7; D gene uncertain. The germline gives CDR1 MDHEN, CDR2 SYDVKM. Trimming removed 10 bases from V and 0 bases from J, with 7 bases in between. The CDR3 is made up of 11 amino acids. The CDR3 bases are TGTGCCACCGTGGGCTCCTACGAGCAGTACTTC. Protein sequence: CATVGSYEQYF. The variable domain in full, with the rest retrieved from reference TRBV28 and TRBJ2-7, is DVKVTQSSRYLVKRTGEKVFLECVQDMDHENMFWYRQDPGLGLRLIYFSYDVKMKEKGDIPEGYSVSREKKERFSLILESASTNQTSMYLCATVGSYEQYFGPGTRLTVT.

This clone was seen a handful of times. The CDR3 sequence is CASSEGEEAFF. CDR3 coding DNA: TGCGCCAGCAGTGAGGGTGAGGAAGCTTTCTTT. The chain is built from TRBV10-1 and TRBJ1-1, with D unclear. V was clipped by 2 bases and J by 8 bases, with 6 bases between them. Germline loops: CDR1 WNHNN, CDR2 SYGVQD (reference sequence). The CDR3 extends over 11 amino acids.

In DNA form, the CDR3 reads TGTGCCAGCAGTGAACAGGGGCTAGCGGGAATTGATGAGCAGTTCTTC. Translating gives CASSEQGLAGIDEQFF. The genes are TRBV6-1 and TRBJ2-1, with TRBD2 matching over 9 bases. The CDR3 is 16 residues long. Germline V gene data show CDR1 as MNHNS and CDR2 as SASEGT. The J segment lost 8 bases and the V segment lost 2 bases, leaving 10 bases of the junction unmatched.

On this clone itself: One junction end does not reproduce the germline sequence, and a read error may be involved. V is TRBV7-7 and J is TRBJ2-7; D unresolved. The CDR3 is 14 residues long. The germline V gene encodes CDR1 SSHAT and CDR2 FNYEAQ (reference sequence). This CDR3 reads CASSLEPHSYEQYF. As DNA, the CDR3 is TGTGCTAGCAGCTTAGAACCGCACTCCTACGAGCAGTACTTC. Variable domain in full (rest from reference TRBV7-7 and TRBJ2-7): GAGVSQSPRYKVTKRGQDVTLRCDPISSHATLYWYQQALGQGPEFLTYFNYEAQPDKSGLPSDRFSAERPEGSISTLTIQRTEQRDSAMYRCASSLEPHSYEQYFGPGTRLTVT.

The V gene is TRBV7-9, the J gene TRBJ2-1, with 7 bases fitting TRBD2. CDR1 is SEHNR and CDR2 is FQNEAQ in the germline V gene (reference sequence). V was pared by 1 base and J by 6 bases, with 18 bases of the junction left unmatched. This CDR3 is built from 19 residues. CDR3 coding DNA: TGTGCCAGCAGCTTAGAATTTCCGGGGTGGGAGGGATCGAGCAATGAGCAGTTCTTC. Its translation: CASSLEFPGWEGSSNEQFF.

This clone was counted a single time. The chain joins TRBV6-6 to TRBJ2-7; TRBD1 aligns across 8 bases. Germline trimming cut 0 bases from V and 2 bases from J; bases unmatched to any gene: 0. Germline values: CDR1 MNHNY, CDR2 SVGAGI (reference sequence). This CDR3 is built from 14 residues. This CDR3 reads CASSYSTGAYEQYF. As DNA, the CDR3 is TGTGCCAGCAGTTACTCGACAGGGGCCTACGAGCAGTACTTC.